This paragraph reports one T cell receptor (beta chain). This record comes from a study of blood T cell repertoires in COVID-19. The CDR3 extends over 17 amino acids. Trimming stripped 5 bases from V and 3 bases from J, with 22 bases between. The germline V gene encodes CDR1 LNHDA and CDR2 SQIVND (reference sequence). The repertoire was sequenced with immunoSEQ multiplex PCR; TCRdb's copy has only in-frame clones and lacks some. This sample has around 130,000 clones, with 70% to 90% found just once. The TCR comes from a man aged 45 to 65 with acute or convalescent COVID-19. Sequenced input: peripheral blood. The chain uses TRBV19 and TRBJ2-5; D is perhaps TRBD1 (6 bases). DNA for the CDR3: TGTGCCAGTAGTTCTTACGGGGACGACAGGAGTGAAGAGACCCAGTACTTC. Protein: CASSSYGDDRSEETQYF.